The 10 T cell receptor beta chains in this list originate from one sample, sequenced in a study of T cell responses to AZD1222 COVID-19 vaccine. TCRdb's table, derived via immunoSEQ multiplex PCR, lists solely in-frame clones and lacks some. The profile shows some 120,000 clones, approximately 84% of them singletons. Here the sequenced sample was peripheral blood, taken on day 0 of AZD1222 vaccination. These receptors were obtained from an adult in good health.

This clone showed up just once. J is TRBJ1-1 and V is TRBV28; tentatively, D is TRBD1 (6 bases). The germline CDR1 and CDR2 sequences are MDHEN and SYDVKM. This CDR3 is built from 15 residues. V was cut by 5 bases and J by 0 bases, with 13 bases left in between. The CDR3 region is CASSPGTPMNTEAFF. CDR3 sequence (DNA): TGTGCCAGCAGTCCAGGGACACCCATGAACACTGAAGCTTTCTTT.

The gene calls are TRBV30 and TRBJ1-6, with a possible D match to TRBD1 (6 bases). V was clipped by 4 bases and J by 7 bases, with 14 bases between them. This CDR3 is built from 14 residues. CDR1 and CDR2 (germline): GTSNPN, SVGIG (reference sequence). CDR3 in DNA: TGTGCCTGGACCCGGACAGACTCGAATTCACCCCTCCACTTT. Its translation is CAWTRTDSNSPLHF. The full variable domain, in which reference TRBV30 and TRBJ1-6 provide the parts outside the CDR3, is SQTIHQWPATLVQPVGSPLSLECTVEGTSNPNLYWYRQAAGRGLQLLFYSVGIGQISSEVPQNLSASRPQDRQFILSSKKLLLSDSGFYLCAWTRTDSNSPLHFGNGTRLTVT.

The V and J genes are TRBV7-9 and TRBJ1-2; a weak D match, TRBD1 (5 bases). V lost 4 bases and J lost 9, with 18 bases in between. CDR1 is SEHNR, CDR2 FQNEAQ, per germline (reference sequence). The CDR3 contains 14 residues. The CDR3 nucleotides read TGTGCCAGCAGCTACGGGGTGTCGGGGGATAGCTACACCTTC. This encodes CASSYGVSGDSYTF.

V is TRBV2 and J is TRBJ1-5, with TRBD1 matching over 9 bases. This CDR3 is 14 amino acids long. The junction had 6 bases not matched to a gene; V was cut back by 11 bases and J by 1 base. Germline V gene lookup returns CDR1 SNHLY and CDR2 FYNNEI. The CDR3 sequence is CAGGQGPSNQPQHF. In nucleotides, the CDR3 is TGTGCCGGAGGACAGGGGCCAAGCAATCAGCCCCAGCATTTT.

DNA for the CDR3: TGTGCCAGCAGCTTGAGACAGGGTGGAGGGGCAGAGACCCAGTACTTC. It specifies CASSLRQGGGAETQYF. The chain employs TRBV5-6 and TRBJ2-5; TRBD1 is a possible D gene (7 bases). Germline V gene lookup returns CDR1 SGHDT and CDR2 YYEEEE. The CDR3 is 16 residues long. Trimming pared 1 base from V and 4 bases from J, leaving 17 bases between. The variable domain in full, with the rest retrieved from reference TRBV5-6 and TRBJ2-5, is DAGVTQSPTHLIKTRGQQVTLRCSPKSGHDTVSWYQQALGQGPQFIFQYYEEEERQRGNFPDRFSGHQFPNYSSELNVNALLLGDSALYLCASSLRQGGGAETQYFGPGTRLLVL.

The chain has TRBV29-1 and TRBJ2-1; 12 nucleotides align to TRBD2. CDR3 size: 14 residues. CDR1 is SQVTM and CDR2 is ANQGSEA in the germline V gene. V lost 7 bases to trimming and J lost 7 bases; unmatched junction nucleotides: 8. The CDR3 loop reads CSGDSGTSGNEQFF. The CDR3 region has the DNA TGCAGCGGAGACTCCGGGACTAGCGGGAATGAGCAGTTCTTC.

This chain joins TRBV6-5 and TRBJ1-6; TRBD1 might be the D (6 bases). The CDR3 totals 16 residues. Between the trimmed V and J ends, which lost 0 bases and 3 bases, there was a span of 9 bases. The germline gives CDR1 MNHEY, CDR2 SVGAGI. As DNA, the CDR3 is TGTGCCAGCAGTTACTCGACGGGACACTATAATTCACCCCTCCACTTT. Residues: CASSYSTGHYNSPLHF.

This chain links TRBV5-1 with TRBJ2-5, with 8 bases matching TRBD2. V gave up 4 bases and J gave up 4 bases; unmatched junction bases: 9. This CDR3 is 15 amino acids long. Germline assignment: CDR1 SGHRS and CDR2 YFSETQ. DNA for the CDR3: TGCGCCAGCAGCCGAAGCGGGGGAGAATCAGAGACCCAGTACTTC. Its translation: CASSRSGGESETQYF.

The J gene is TRBJ2-7, the V gene TRBV28, with no clear D. In germline, CDR1 is MDHEN, CDR2 SYDVKM. V lost 5 bases and J 1 base, leaving 9 bases between the germline ends. The CDR3 has 13 amino acids. CDR3 in DNA: TGTGCCAGCAGTAACCTAGGGTCCTACGAGCAGTACTTC. Translating it yields CASSNLGSYEQYF.

The chain has TRBV11-1 and TRBJ1-6, with D uncertain. CDR3 length: 14 residues. The germline gives CDR1 SGHAT, CDR2 FQDESV (reference sequence). V was pared by 3 bases and J by 5 bases, with 8 bases between. The DNA of the CDR3 is TGTGCCAGCAGCTTCGCGGGAAATAATTCACCCCTCCACTTT. Translated: CASSFAGNNSPLHF.